The following is a TCR beta chain sequence with its context. Its antigen is not known. Next came a second PCR, run for about 6 to 11 cycles, which used a sample-barcoded 5' primer along with a J-beta primer mix. A tag from a template-switch adaptor with 12 random nucleotides marked each cDNA molecule. Using its own MiXCR run on the 5' RACE reads, TCRdb lists one record per CDR3 protein. The table records about 1.5 million distinct CDR3 sequences, under 55% of them present only once. The sample originates from a study of blood T cells in healthy people across ages. Whole-study findings and limits: Diversity figures based on one million T cells were deemed too low. Both naive CD4+ cell counts and diversity were greater in long-lived donors than in aged donors. While age rose, TCR beta diversity per million T cells dropped in a roughly linear way.

V was clipped by 8 bases and J by 1 base, with 9 bases between them. Per the germline V gene, CDR1 is PRHDT and CDR2 is FYEKMQ (reference sequence). The CDR3 runs 13 residues. The genes are TRBV13 and TRBJ1-5; D is uncertain. The receptor's source is a woman between 18 and 29 years old in good health. Source material: blood. The CDR3 region is CASPRWSNQPQHF. CDR3 in DNA: TGTGCCAGCCCGCGCTGGAGCAATCAGCCCCAGCATTTT.